This T cell receptor (beta chain) was identified in a study of control samples from healthy donors and cancer patients. This clone appeared once. The ends were cut back, 1 base at V and 0 bases at J, with 7 bases in the middle. This CDR3 comprises 15 residues. Germline-derived CDR1 and CDR2 are KGHDR and SFDVKD. The protocol was immunoSEQ multiplex PCR, while the TCRdb copy is restricted to in-frame clones and leaves out a portion. Of around 170,000 clones listed, 90% to 95% were seen once; the top ten hold 0.68%. The chain uses TRBV24-1 and TRBJ2-3; D is unclear. Material for sequencing was blood. The receptor was isolated from a woman in her twenties or thirties in good health. In DNA, the CDR3 is TGTGCCACCAGTGATTTAGCGTGGAGCACAGATACGCAGTATTTT. This sequence encodes CATSDLAWSTDTQYF.